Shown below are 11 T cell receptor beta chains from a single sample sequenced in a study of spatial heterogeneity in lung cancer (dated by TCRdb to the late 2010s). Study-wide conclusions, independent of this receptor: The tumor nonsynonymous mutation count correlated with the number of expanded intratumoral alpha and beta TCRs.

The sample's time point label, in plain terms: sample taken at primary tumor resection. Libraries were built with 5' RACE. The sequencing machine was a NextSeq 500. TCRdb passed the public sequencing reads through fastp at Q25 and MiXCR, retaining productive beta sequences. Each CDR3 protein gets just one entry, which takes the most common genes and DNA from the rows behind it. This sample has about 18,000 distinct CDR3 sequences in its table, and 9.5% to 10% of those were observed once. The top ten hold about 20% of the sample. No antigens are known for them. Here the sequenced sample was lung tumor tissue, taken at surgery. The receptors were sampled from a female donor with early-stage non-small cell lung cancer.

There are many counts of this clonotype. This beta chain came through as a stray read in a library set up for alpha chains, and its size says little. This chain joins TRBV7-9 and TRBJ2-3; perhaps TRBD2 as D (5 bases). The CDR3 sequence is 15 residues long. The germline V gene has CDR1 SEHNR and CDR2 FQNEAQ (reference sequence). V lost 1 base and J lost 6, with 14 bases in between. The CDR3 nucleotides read TGTGCCAGCAGCTTAGTTCCAGGCGGGCCGGATACGCAGTATTTT. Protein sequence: CASSLVPGGPDTQYF.

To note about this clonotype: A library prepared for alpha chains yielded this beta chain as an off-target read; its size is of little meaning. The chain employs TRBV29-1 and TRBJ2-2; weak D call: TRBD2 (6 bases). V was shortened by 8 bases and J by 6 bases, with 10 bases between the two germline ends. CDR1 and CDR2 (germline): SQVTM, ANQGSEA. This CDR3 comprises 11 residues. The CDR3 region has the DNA TGCAGCTTCCGACTAGCCGGGGAGCTGTTTTTT. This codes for CSFRLAGELFF.

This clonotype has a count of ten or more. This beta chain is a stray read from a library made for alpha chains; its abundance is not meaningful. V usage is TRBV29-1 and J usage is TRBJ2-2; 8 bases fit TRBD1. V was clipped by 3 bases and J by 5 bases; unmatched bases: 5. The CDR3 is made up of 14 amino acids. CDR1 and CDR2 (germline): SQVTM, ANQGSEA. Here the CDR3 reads CSVDSGQGTGELFF. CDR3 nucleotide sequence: TGCAGCGTTGACAGCGGACAGGGAACCGGGGAGCTGTTTTTT.

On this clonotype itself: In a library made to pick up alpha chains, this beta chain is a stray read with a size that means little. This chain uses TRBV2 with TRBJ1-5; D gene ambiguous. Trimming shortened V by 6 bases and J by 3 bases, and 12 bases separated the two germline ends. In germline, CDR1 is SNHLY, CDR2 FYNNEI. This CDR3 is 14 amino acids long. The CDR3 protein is CASRAGRDNQPQHF. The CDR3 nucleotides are TGTGCCAGCAGGGCTGGACGGGACAATCAGCCCCAGCATTTT.

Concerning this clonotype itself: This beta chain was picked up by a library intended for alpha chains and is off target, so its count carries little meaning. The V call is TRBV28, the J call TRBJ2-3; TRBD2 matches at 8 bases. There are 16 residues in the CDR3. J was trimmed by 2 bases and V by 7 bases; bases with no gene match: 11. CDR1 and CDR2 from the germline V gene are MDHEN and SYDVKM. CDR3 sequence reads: CASTPLARGVTDTQYF. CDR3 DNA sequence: TGTGCCAGCACCCCTTTAGCGCGGGGGGTCACAGATACGCAGTATTTT.

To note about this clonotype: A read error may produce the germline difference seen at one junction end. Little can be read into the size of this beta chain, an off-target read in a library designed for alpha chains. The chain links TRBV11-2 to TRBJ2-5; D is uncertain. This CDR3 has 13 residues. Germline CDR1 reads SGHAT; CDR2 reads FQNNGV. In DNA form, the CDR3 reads TGTGCCAGCAGCACCGGATTCAGAGAGACCCAGCACTTC. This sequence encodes CASSTGFRETQHF.

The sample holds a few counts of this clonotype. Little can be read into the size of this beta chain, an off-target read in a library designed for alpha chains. The CDR3 DNA reads as TGTGCCAGCAGCTTGCGACAGGGAGATTCACCCCTCCACTTT. Protein: CASSLRQGDSPLHF. The V gene is TRBV7-2, the J gene TRBJ1-6; 7 bases fit TRBD1. Germline V gene sequence: CDR1 SGHTA, CDR2 FQGNSA. J lost 8 bases, V lost 3 bases, and 4 bases had no gene match. The CDR3 loop spans 14 amino acids.

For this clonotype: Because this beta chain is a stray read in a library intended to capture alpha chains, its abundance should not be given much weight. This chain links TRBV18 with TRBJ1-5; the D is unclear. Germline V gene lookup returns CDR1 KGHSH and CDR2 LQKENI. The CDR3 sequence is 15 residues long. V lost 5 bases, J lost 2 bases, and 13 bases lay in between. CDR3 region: CASSTGNGGNQPQHF. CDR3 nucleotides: TGTGCCAGCTCAACCGGGAATGGAGGCAATCAGCCCCAGCATTTT.

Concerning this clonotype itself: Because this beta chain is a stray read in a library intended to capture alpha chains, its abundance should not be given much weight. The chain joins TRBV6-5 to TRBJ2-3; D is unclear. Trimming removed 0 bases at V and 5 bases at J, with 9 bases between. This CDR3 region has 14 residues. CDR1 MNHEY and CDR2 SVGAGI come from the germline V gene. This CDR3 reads CASSYSRGGDTQYF. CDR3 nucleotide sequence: TGTGCCAGCAGTTACTCGCGAGGCGGAGATACGCAGTATTTT.

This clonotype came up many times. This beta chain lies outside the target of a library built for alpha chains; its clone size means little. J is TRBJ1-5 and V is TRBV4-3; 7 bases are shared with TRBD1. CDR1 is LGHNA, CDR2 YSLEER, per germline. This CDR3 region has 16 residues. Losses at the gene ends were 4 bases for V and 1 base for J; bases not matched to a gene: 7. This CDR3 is CASSPGGARSNQPQHF. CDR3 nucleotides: TGCGCCAGCAGCCCAGGGGGGGCTAGGAGCAATCAGCCCCAGCATTTT.

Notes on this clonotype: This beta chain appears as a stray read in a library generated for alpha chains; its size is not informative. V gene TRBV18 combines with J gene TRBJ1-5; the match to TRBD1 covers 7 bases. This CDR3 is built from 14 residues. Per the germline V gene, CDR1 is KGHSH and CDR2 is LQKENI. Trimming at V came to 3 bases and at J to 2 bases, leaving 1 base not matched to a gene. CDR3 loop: CASSPDRGNQPQHF. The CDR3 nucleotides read TGTGCCAGCTCACCCGACAGGGGCAATCAGCCCCAGCATTTT. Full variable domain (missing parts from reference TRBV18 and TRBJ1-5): NAGVMQNPRHLVRRRGQEARLRCSPMKGHSHVYWYRQLPEEGLKFMVYLQKENIIDESGMPKERFSAEFPKEGPSILRIQQVVRGDSAAYFCASSPDRGNQPQHFGDGTRLSIL.